The TCR beta chain under discussion was sequenced for a study of OX40 agonist ivuxolimab in advanced cancers. Across the study: The study gave patients intravenous ivuxolimab at 0.01 to 10 mg/kg every 2 weeks. Treatment received earlier with anti-PD-1, anti-PD-L1 or anti-CTLA-4 agents was allowed, and over 30% had some.

The V gene's germline CDR1 is LGHNA and CDR2 YNFKEQ. The V and J ends lost 2 bases and 4 bases, in that order; junction bases with no gene match: 3. This CDR3 comprises 16 residues. The assay was immunoSEQ multiplex PCR, and TCRdb's table has in-frame clones only and misses some. The sample consists of some 40,000 clones, about 91% of them appearing once. The V and J genes are TRBV4-2 and TRBJ2-1; 12 bases are a match to TRBD2. Sequencing used CD4+ or CD8+ T cells sorted from blood, obtained in a trial of the OX40 agonist ivuxolimab. This TCR was sampled from an adult with an advanced solid tumor such as melanoma, head and neck, liver or kidney cancer. CDR3 DNA: TGTGCCAGCAGCCAAATCCTAGCGGGAGGGTACAATGAGCAGTTCTTC. Its protein product is CASSQILAGGYNEQFF.